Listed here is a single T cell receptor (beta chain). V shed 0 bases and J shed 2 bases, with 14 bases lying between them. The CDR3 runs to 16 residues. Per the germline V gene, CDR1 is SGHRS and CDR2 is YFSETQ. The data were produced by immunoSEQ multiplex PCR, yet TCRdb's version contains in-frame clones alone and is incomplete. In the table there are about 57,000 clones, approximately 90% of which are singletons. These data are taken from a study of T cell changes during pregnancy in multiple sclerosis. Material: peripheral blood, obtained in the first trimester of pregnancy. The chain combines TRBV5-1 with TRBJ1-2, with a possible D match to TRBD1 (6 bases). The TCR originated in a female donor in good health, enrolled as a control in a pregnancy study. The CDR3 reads CASSLAAGTPNYGYTF. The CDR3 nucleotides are TGCGCCAGCAGCTTGGCAGCCGGGACACCCAACTATGGCTACACCTTC.